This T cell receptor (beta chain) was recorded in a study of cytomegalovirus exposure and HLA in healthy donors. V dropped 1 base and J dropped 4; count of bases not matched to a gene: 5. From germline, CDR1 is SGHVS and CDR2 FQNEAQ. The CDR3 is made up of 15 amino acids. PCR primers comprised 60 Vbeta and 13 Jbeta primers. Generated by immunoSEQ multiplex PCR, the TCRdb table keeps only in-frame clones and is missing some. The table records under 200,000 clones, roughly 82% of them present only once. Study-wide points: Sequencing depth roughly uniform across donors was assumed in presence/absence analyses.

As regards this clone: Its antigen is still unknown.

Sequenced material: PBMCs. The chain couples TRBV7-8 to TRBJ1-2; 8 bases fit TRBD1. The clonotype originates from a girl aged 10 to 17 in good health and CMV-seropositive. CDR3 sequence (DNA): TGTGCCAGCAGCTTAGTGTCAGGGGGCGTCTATGGCTACACCTTC. Translated, it gives CASSLVSGGVYGYTF.